One sample yielded the 19 T cell receptor beta chains listed below, sequenced in a study of sequential checkpoint blockade in melanoma. TCRdb's table, derived via immunoSEQ multiplex PCR, lists solely in-frame clones and lacks some. The repertoire holds over 15,000 clones, with around 70% as singletons. Treatment described: randomized to nivolumab then ipilimumab (arm A) or the reverse (arm B). This specimen consisted of CD8+ T cells sorted from blood (inferred from file names), obtained from a patient given nivolumab and ipilimumab in sequence. These receptors originate from a human donor with melanoma.

The CDR3 loop reads CASSVHGSTGGFDQPQHF. The CDR3 coding sequence is TGTGCCAGCAGCGTACACGGATCGACAGGGGGCTTCGATCAGCCCCAGCATTTT. V and J are TRBV5-5 and TRBJ1-5, with 10 bases identical to TRBD1. The CDR3 loop spans 18 amino acids. Germline loops: CDR1 SGHKS, CDR2 YYEKEE (reference sequence). J lost 5 bases, V lost 4 bases, and 15 bases had no gene match.

This sequence joins TRBV11-2 and TRBJ1-2; D is perhaps TRBD1 (6 bases). Germline lookup yields CDR1 SGHAT and CDR2 FQNNGV. Trimming stripped 1 base from V and 0 bases from J, with 18 bases between. The length of the CDR3 is 18 residues. CDR3 amino acids: CASSLGWAGDPSNYGYTF. The CDR3 nucleotides read TGTGCCAGCAGCTTAGGTTGGGCAGGGGATCCTTCTAACTATGGCTACACCTTC.

The rearrangement joins TRBV4-1 to TRBJ2-5, with TRBD2 matching 12 bases. This CDR3 has 18 amino acids. The germline gives CDR1 MGHRA, CDR2 YSYEKL. V lost 0 bases and J lost 3; bases outside the gene matches: 8. CDR3 nucleotides: TGCGCCAGCAGCCAAGACCTAGCGGGGGGGGTCACCAAAGAGACCCAGTACTTC. Amino acid sequence: CASSQDLAGGVTKETQYF.

V and J are TRBV7-9 and TRBJ2-3; 9 nucleotides line up with TRBD1. Trimming at V came to 5 bases and at J to 2 bases, leaving 5 bases not matched to a gene. Germline-derived CDR1 and CDR2 are SEHNR and FQNEAQ (reference sequence). CDR3 length equals 15 residues. The CDR3 protein is CASSRDRVITDTQYF. CDR3 DNA: TGTGCCAGCAGCAGGGACAGGGTGATCACAGATACGCAGTATTTT.

The chain links TRBV19 to TRBJ2-1, with 7 bases lining up with TRBD2. Germline CDR1 LNHDA, CDR2 SQIVND (reference sequence). Germline trimming cut 3 bases from V and 3 bases from J; bases unmatched to any gene: 2. The CDR3 sequence is 14 residues long. In nucleotides, the CDR3 is TGTGCCAGTAGTATTGGGGGGGACTACAATGAGCAGTTCTTC. Amino acids: CASSIGGDYNEQFF.

The sample holds one count of this clone. The rearrangement uses TRBV4-1 and TRBJ2-7; maybe TRBD1 (6 bases). CDR1 MGHRA and CDR2 YSYEKL come from the germline V gene. V was clipped by 1 base and J by 3 bases, with 10 bases between them. The CDR3 sequence is 14 residues long. In nucleotides, the CDR3 is TGCGCCAGCAGCCAAGTCACAGGGAGCTACGAGCAGTACTTC. Amino acid sequence: CASSQVTGSYEQYF.

The chain uses TRBV2 and TRBJ2-1; 11 bases align to TRBD2. The CDR3 loop spans 16 amino acids. Germline V gene lookup returns CDR1 SNHLY and CDR2 FYNNEI. The ends lost 8 bases at V and 8 bases at J; junction bases unmatched: 14. The CDR3 DNA follows: TGTGCCAGCGGGGTGACTAGCGGGATAAGGAGCTATGAGCAGTTCTTC. Its translation is CASGVTSGIRSYEQFF.

The rearrangement links TRBV10-2 to TRBJ1-1; D uncertain. The CDR3 has 14 amino acids. The germline V gene has CDR1 WSHSY and CDR2 SAAADI. V gave up 2 bases and J gave up 0 bases, with 7 bases separating them. The CDR3 DNA is TGCGCCAGCAGTGAGACGGTCCTGAACACTGAAGCTTTCTTT. This encodes CASSETVLNTEAFF.

This clone has only a few counts. The CDR3 region has the DNA TGTGCCAGCAGCGCTCGGGGACTAGCGGCAAACAATGAGCAGTTCTTC. It specifies CASSARGLAANNEQFF. J is TRBJ2-1 and V is TRBV9, with 11 bases aligning to TRBD2. J was trimmed by 5 bases and V by 3 bases; bases with no gene match: 7. This CDR3 spans 16 amino acids. Looked up from germline, CDR1 is SGDLS and CDR2 is YYNGEE.

This clone showed up just a few times. The gene calls are TRBV27 and TRBJ2-5, with TRBD2 identical over 13 bases. Trimming removed 5 bases from V and 2 bases from J; junction bases left unmatched: 5. CDR1 MNHEY and CDR2 SMNVEV come from the germline V gene (reference sequence). CDR3 length: 16 residues. Here the CDR3 DNA reads TGTGCCAGCAGTGCGACTAGCGGGAGGCTACAAGAGACCCAGTACTTC. Protein product: CASSATSGRLQETQYF.

The chain has TRBV9 and TRBJ2-1; 10 bases map to TRBD2. V trimming: 5 bases; J trimming: 2 bases; junction bases outside the gene matches: 7. The CDR3 has 16 residues. Germline CDR1 SGDLS, CDR2 YYNGEE. The CDR3: CASSPPGLATYNEQFF. The CDR3 nucleotides read TGTGCCAGCAGTCCACCGGGACTAGCGACCTACAATGAGCAGTTCTTC.

The V gene is TRBV4-1, the J gene TRBJ2-2; 7 bases align to TRBD1. The V segment lost 2 bases and the J segment 1 base; nucleotides outside the gene matches: 4. Germline CDR1 is MGHRA and CDR2 is YSYEKL. CDR3 length: 16 amino acids. As DNA, the CDR3 is TGCGCCAGCAGCCAATTTGGGACAGAGAACACCGGGGAGCTGTTTTTT. This codes for CASSQFGTENTGELFF.

The count of this clone is one. The gene calls are TRBV9 and TRBJ1-5; D not certain. The V gene's germline CDR1 is SGDLS and CDR2 YYNGEE. V was shortened by 3 bases and J by 4 bases, with 11 bases between the two germline ends. This CDR3 comprises 14 residues. The CDR3 sequence is CASSGDSGNQPQHF. For the CDR3, the DNA is TGTGCCAGCAGCGGGGATTCGGGGAATCAGCCCCAGCATTTT.

Only a few counts were recorded for this clone. One end of the junction is discordant with germline, which a read error may explain. V is TRBV7-2 and J is TRBJ1-2; 7 bases agree with TRBD1. Germline assignment: CDR1 SGHTA and CDR2 FQGNSA. This CDR3 region has 17 residues. CDR3 sequence reads: CASSQEGGTSGNYGYTF. For the CDR3, the DNA is TGCGCCAGCAGCCAAGAAGGGGGCACCTCGGGGAACTATGGCTACACCTTC. Looking up the rest from reference TRBV7-2 and TRBJ1-2 gives the full variable domain: GAGVSQSPSNKVTEKGKDVELRCDPISGHTALYWYRQSLGQGLEFLIYFQGNSAPDKSGLPSDRFSAERTGGSVSTLTIQRTQQEDSAVYLCASSQEGGTSGNYGYTFGSGTRLTVV.

The genes are TRBV9 and TRBJ1-2; 12 bases are a match to TRBD1. J lost 10 bases, V lost 3 bases, and 10 bases had no gene match. The CDR3 runs to 15 residues. CDR1 SGDLS and CDR2 YYNGEE come from the germline V gene. CDR3: CASSAPGTGGVDYTF. The CDR3, as DNA: TGTGCCAGCAGCGCGCCCGGGACAGGGGGCGTTGACTACACCTTC.

The V gene is TRBV4-3, the J gene TRBJ1-5; 7 bases fit TRBD1. Unmatched junction bases numbered 4, after V lost 1 base and J lost 7 bases. The CDR3 loop spans 14 amino acids. The V gene's germline CDR1 is LGHNA and CDR2 YSLEER. The DNA of the CDR3 is TGCGCCAGCAGCCAAGGACAGGGAATACAGCCCCAGCATTTT. Encoded protein: CASSQGQGIQPQHF.

This clone was seen a few times. The V gene is TRBV7-2, the J gene TRBJ2-1; a possible D gene is TRBD2 (7 bases). In germline, CDR1 is SGHTA, CDR2 FQGNSA. V gave up 4 bases and J gave up 7 bases, with 17 bases separating them. The CDR3 is 15 amino acids. CDR3 nucleotide sequence: TGTGCCAGCAGCTCGGTGGGGGGGGCTGGGAATGAGCAGTTCTTC. It encodes CASSSVGGAGNEQFF.

The chain links TRBV11-3 to TRBJ2-7, with TRBD2 identical over 7 bases. The V and J ends lost 1 base and 3 bases, in that order; junction bases with no gene match: 3. Germline V lookup: CDR1 SGHNT, CDR2 YENEEA. The CDR3 covers 14 residues. The CDR3 loop reads CASSLGDYRYEQYF. The CDR3 DNA follows: TGTGCCAGCAGCTTAGGGGACTACCGCTACGAGCAGTACTTC.

V is TRBV10-3 and J is TRBJ2-2, with 7 bases lining up with TRBD2. V lost 8 bases to trimming and J lost 7 bases; unmatched junction nucleotides: 13. Germline CDR1 is ENHRY and CDR2 is SYGVKD. The CDR3 loop spans 15 amino acids. This CDR3 reads CAIPTPGGLGGELFF. CDR3 nucleotide sequence: TGTGCCATCCCAACCCCCGGGGGGTTGGGCGGGGAGCTGTTTTTT.